This passage covers 2 T cell receptor beta chains from one sample sequenced in a study of neoadjuvant anti-PD-1 for oral cavity cancer. The assay was immunoSEQ multiplex PCR, and TCRdb's table has in-frame clones only and misses some. The table lists roughly 6,600 clones, around 40% of them singletons. The sample was tumor tissue, taken before nivolumab (anti-PD-1) treatment. These receptors all stem from a person aged 40-85 years with oral cavity squamous cell carcinoma.

The chain is built from TRBV5-1 and TRBJ1-1; D is unclear. This CDR3 has 14 residues. V lost 3 bases and J 6 bases, leaving 15 bases between the germline ends. Germline V gene lookup returns CDR1 SGHRS and CDR2 YFSETQ. CDR3 coding DNA: TGCGCCAGCAGCTCGGACTCGAATCGCCCTGAAGCTTTCTTT. Its protein is CASSSDSNRPEAFF. The whole variable domain, filled in from reference TRBV5-1 and TRBJ1-1, reads KAGVTQTPRYLIKTRGQQVTLSCSPISGHRSVSWYQQTPGQGLQFLFEYFSETQRNKGNFPGRFSGRQFSNSRSEMNVSTLELGDSALYLCASSSDSNRPEAFFGQGTRLTVV.

The J gene is TRBJ2-4, the V gene TRBV14, with TRBD2 as a possible D gene (6 bases). The germline V gene has CDR1 SGHDN and CDR2 FVKESK. The CDR3 consists of 15 residues. Trimming stripped 4 bases from V and 6 bases from J, with 16 bases between. The CDR3 sequence: CASSRAGQGRNIQYF. The CDR3, as DNA: TGTGCCAGCAGCCGGGCGGGGCAGGGTAGAAACATTCAGTACTTC.